The clone carrying this TCR beta chain showed up just once. This specimen belongs to a study of siplizumab effects on memory and regulatory T cells. V was trimmed by 4 bases and J by 0 bases, leaving 9 bases between them. Germline V lookup: CDR1 MNHNS, CDR2 SASEGT. The CDR3 runs 14 residues. Some clones are missing from TCRdb's copy, which holds only in-frame ones; the method was immunoSEQ multiplex PCR. This table has 110,000 or so clones, 93% appearing once. Sequenced sample: CD4+ T cells sorted from blood. The TCR originated in a human donor in good health. This chain joins TRBV6-1 and TRBJ1-2; TRBD1 might be the D (5 bases). CDR3 region: CASSGDDSNYGYTF. In nucleotides, the CDR3 is TGTGCCAGCAGTGGGGACGACTCTAACTATGGCTACACCTTC.